This TCR beta chain was identified during a study of T cell repertoires in cytomegalovirus infection. Study background: In public TCR beta signatures, there were indications of both CMV infection and matching HLA type.

CDR1 and CDR2 (germline): SEHNR, FQNEAQ (reference sequence). V lost 5 bases and J lost 6; bases outside the gene matches: 3. The CDR3 extends over 12 amino acids. TCRdb ran MiXCR on the reads and lists one entry per CDR3 protein. Among hundreds of thousands of distinct CDR3 sequences listed, 15% to 20% were seen once. Details on this clonotype: What it recognizes is unknown.

Overall study results and limits: Accumulated public TCR beta family frequency recognized individuals carrying CMV together with the relevant HLA. HLA-C-restricted CMV-specific TCR beta clonotypes were dominant in the ex vivo response.

The sequence was collected from a human donor in good health (CMV status not recorded). Some clones in this sample may be carry-over from other donors' samples. Sequences were obtained from PBMCs. This chain links TRBV7-9 with TRBJ2-7; TRBD1 matches at 8 bases. The chain's CDR3 is CASSPGQAEQYF. The CDR3 bases are TGTGCCAGCAGCCCGGGACAGGCCGAGCAGTACTTC.